This entry describes one TCR beta chain. There is no known antigen for this receptor. There are no base qualities to consult, and no much larger clone falls within one base. The data are from a study of memory CD4+ T cells and cytomegalovirus serostatus (dated by TCRdb to the late 2010s). General notes on the study: A total of roughly 33 healthy Belgian adults, of whom 9 were CMV seropositive and some 24 were CMV seronegative, were included in the cohort. The study sequenced CD4+ memory TCRbeta repertoires of a Belgian cohort with known cytomegalovirus serostatus to replicate a published TCR-based CMV serostatus classifier.

On the study overall, not on this receptor specifically: On the Belgian cohort, the classifier based on the original framework reached a median bootstrapped AUC of nearly 0.97, with a 95% CI of 0.76-1.00. CMV serostatus prediction reached a median bootstrapped AUC of about 0.94 with the original framework and over 0.8 with a US-trained random forest. The results were interpreted as suggesting that the CMV-associated TCR signature is mostly present in the CD4+ memory repertoire. Unlike the original study, which covered naive and memory CD4+ and CD8+ populations, the Belgian study sequenced only CD4+CD45RO+ memory cells. Of 164 previously reported CMV-associated TCRbeta sequences, approximately 70 appeared in the CD4+ memory repertoires, each in one to five individuals.

Single viable CD3+CD4+CD8-CD45RO+ cells were sorted as memory CD4+ T cells on a FACSAria II. CMV serostatus was assessed using a Roche Elecsys assay, by which serum IgG against CMV pp150, pp28, p38 and p52 was detected. After thawing, total CD4+ T cells were enriched by positive selection with CD4 magnetic microbeads. Samples originated from another study that specifically interrogated the CD4+ T cell memory repertoire. Following standard operating procedures, peripheral blood mononuclear cells were isolated and cryopreserved, while serum was kept at -80 degrees C. Staining used CD3-PerCP (BW264/56), CD4-APC (RPA-T4), CD45RO-PE (UCHT1) and CD8-Pacific Orange (3B5) antibodies, with Sytox blue excluding non-viable cells. Genomic DNA was extracted from sorted cells with the Quick-DNA Microprep Kit. TCRbeta DNA was amplified with the immunoSEQ hsTCRbeta kit following the manufacturer's protocol. An Illumina MiSeq instrument was used to sequence the TCRbeta libraries. The study's processing was this. Removing out-of-frame sequences left fewer than 2.5 million distinct TCRbeta sequences, an average of approximately 61,000 per individual. Each individual was scored using the number of about 180 previously reported CMV-associated TCRbeta sequences that the individual carried and the total number of productive distinct TCRbeta sequences. A beta-binomial model was reimplemented in Python, and random forests from scikit-learn, run with default parameters, were trained on data from the US cohort. On the Belgian cohort, classifier performance was reported as the median AUC, along with percentile confidence intervals, across 10,000 bootstrap iterations. TCRdb obtained this table from immuneACCESS and retained in-frame rearrangements with V and J assigned. These tables miss some clones; where compared with another copy, unresolved V genes account for less than half of the shortfall, and the remainder is unexplained. The V and J calls and clone size come from that table; D and trimming were worked out from the DNA. In all, the sample holds 46,000 or so clones, and under 80% of those were seen once. 0.94% of the sample comes from the top ten.

The trim is 4 bases for V and 5 bases for J, with a gap of 18 bases between the germline ends. CDR1 SGHTS and CDR2 YDEGEE were looked up in the germline V gene. The cysteine opens and the phenylalanine closes a CDR3 of 15 amino acids. CDR3 DNA is the only sequence kept; it has 45 bases, read in frame from the first base. The receptor was isolated from an adult in good health and CMV-seronegative. The V and J segments used are TRBV5-8 and TRBJ1-2, with the D segment identity uncertain. Sequenced: memory CD4+ T cells from blood. The CDR3 sequence is CASSPPMRLPYGYTF. Read as DNA, the sequence is TGTGCCAGCAGCCCGCCCATGCGGCTACCTTATGGCTACACCTTC.